This record covers a single T cell receptor beta chain. Its antigen is still unknown. CDR3 length: 15 residues. Trimming cost V 2 bases and J 4 bases; bases outside gene matches: 6. Germline CDR1 and CDR2: MNHEY and SMNVEV (reference sequence). These data originate in a study of cytomegalovirus exposure and HLA in healthy donors. Notes on the study in general: Analysis performed later showed TCR beta chains linked to HLA being more clonally expanded than equally common others.

A multiplex PCR was run with 60 Vbeta primers and 13 Jbeta primers. The repertoire was sequenced with immunoSEQ multiplex PCR; TCRdb's copy has only in-frame clones and lacks some. The data contain about 160,000 clones, around four fifths of them singletons. This TCR derives from a young man in good health and CMV-seronegative. Sequenced: PBMCs. This chain links TRBV27 with TRBJ2-3; TRBD1 matches 7 bases. The CDR3 sequence is CASSLTSTGSDTQYF. The CDR3 DNA is TGTGCCAGCAGTTTAACCTCGACAGGGTCAGATACGCAGTATTTT.